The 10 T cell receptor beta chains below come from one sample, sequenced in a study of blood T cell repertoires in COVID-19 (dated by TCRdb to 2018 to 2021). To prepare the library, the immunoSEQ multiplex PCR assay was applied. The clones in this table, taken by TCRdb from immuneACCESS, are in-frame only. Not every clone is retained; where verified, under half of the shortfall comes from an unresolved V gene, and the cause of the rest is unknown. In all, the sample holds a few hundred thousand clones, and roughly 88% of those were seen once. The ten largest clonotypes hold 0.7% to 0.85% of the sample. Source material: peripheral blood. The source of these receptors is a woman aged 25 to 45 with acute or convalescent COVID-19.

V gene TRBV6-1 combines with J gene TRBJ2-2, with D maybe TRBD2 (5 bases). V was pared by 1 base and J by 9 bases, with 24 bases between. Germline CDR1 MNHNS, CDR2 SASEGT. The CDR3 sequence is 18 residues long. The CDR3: CASSEVFTVAGPPRELFF. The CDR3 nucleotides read TGTGCCAGCAGTGAAGTTTTTACGGTGGCGGGCCCACCCCGGGAGCTGTTTTTT.

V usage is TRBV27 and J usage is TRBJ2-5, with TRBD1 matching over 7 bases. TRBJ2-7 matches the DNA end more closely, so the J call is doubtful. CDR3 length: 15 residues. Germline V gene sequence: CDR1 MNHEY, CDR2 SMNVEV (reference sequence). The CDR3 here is CASSGAWTGGIEQYF. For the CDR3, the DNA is TGTGCCAGCAGCGGCGCCTGGACAGGAGGTATCGAGCAGTACTTC.

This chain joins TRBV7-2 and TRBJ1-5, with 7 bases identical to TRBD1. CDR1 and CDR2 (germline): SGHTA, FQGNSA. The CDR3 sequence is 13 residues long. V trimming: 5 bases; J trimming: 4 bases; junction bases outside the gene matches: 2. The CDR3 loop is CASSLDRNQPQHF. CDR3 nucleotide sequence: TGTGCCAGCAGCCTGGACAGGAATCAGCCCCAGCATTTT.

The CDR3 DNA is TGTGCCAGCAGCGTCGGGACTAGCGGAAACATTCAGTACTTC. Its translation is CASSVGTSGNIQYF. The V call is TRBV7-9, the J call TRBJ2-4; 11 nucleotides line up with TRBD2. The germline gives CDR1 SEHNR, CDR2 FQNEAQ (reference sequence). The J segment lost 6 bases and the V segment lost 5 bases, leaving 3 bases of the junction unmatched. This CDR3 is built from 14 residues.

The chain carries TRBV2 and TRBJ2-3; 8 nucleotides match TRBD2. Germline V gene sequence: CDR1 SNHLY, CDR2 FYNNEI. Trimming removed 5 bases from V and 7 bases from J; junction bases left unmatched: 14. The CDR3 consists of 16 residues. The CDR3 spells CASSPLGSGGPNTQYF. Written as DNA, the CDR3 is TGTGCCAGCAGTCCCCTTGGGTCGGGAGGGCCGAATACGCAGTATTTT.

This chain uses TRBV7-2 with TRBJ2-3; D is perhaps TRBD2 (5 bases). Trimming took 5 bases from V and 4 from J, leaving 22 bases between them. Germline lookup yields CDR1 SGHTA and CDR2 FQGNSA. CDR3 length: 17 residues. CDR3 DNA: TGTGCCAGCAGCCCCCGGGGAACGGGTCCAATGGCAGATACGCAGTATTTT. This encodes CASSPRGTGPMADTQYF.

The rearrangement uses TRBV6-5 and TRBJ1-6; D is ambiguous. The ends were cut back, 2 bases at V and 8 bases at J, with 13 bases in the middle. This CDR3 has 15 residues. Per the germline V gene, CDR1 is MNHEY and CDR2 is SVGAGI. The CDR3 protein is CASSYPRLRDSPLHF. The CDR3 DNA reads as TGTGCCAGCAGTTACCCTCGCTTACGAGATTCACCCCTCCACTTT.

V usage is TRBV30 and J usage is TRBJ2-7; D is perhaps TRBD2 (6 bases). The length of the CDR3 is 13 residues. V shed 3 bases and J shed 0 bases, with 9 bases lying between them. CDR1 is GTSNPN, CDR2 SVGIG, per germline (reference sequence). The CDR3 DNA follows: TGTGCCTGGAGGGGGGGACCCTCCTACGAGCAGTACTTC. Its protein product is CAWRGGPSYEQYF.

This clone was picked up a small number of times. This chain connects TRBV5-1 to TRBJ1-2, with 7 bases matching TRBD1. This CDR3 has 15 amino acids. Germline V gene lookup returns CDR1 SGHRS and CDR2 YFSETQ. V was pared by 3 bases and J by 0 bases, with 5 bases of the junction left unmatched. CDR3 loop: CASSSRDRANYGYTF. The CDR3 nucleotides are TGCGCCAGCAGCTCCAGGGACAGAGCTAACTATGGCTACACCTTC.

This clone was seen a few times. The CDR3 loop reads CASSLGVRGHSPLHF. The CDR3 region has the DNA TGTGCCAGCAGCTTAGGGGTTAGGGGCCATTCACCCCTCCACTTT. The chain has TRBV7-2 and TRBJ1-6, with D possibly TRBD1 on 5 matching bases. This CDR3 has 15 residues. Between the trimmed V and J ends, which lost 1 base and 8 bases, there was a span of 12 bases. Germline loops: CDR1 SGHTA, CDR2 FQGNSA.